The sequence of this T cell receptor beta chain was determined in a study of T cell responses to AZD1222 COVID-19 vaccine (dated by TCRdb to the early 2020s). A note on the overall study: TCR sequencing was performed for 230 to 250 trial participants, of whom 200 to 220 were given two doses of AZD1222 and around 25 were given two doses of MenACWY control vaccine. Enrollment into the trials was organized by age into subgroups of 18-55, 56-69 and 70-plus years, and those subgroups contained approximately 160, 26 and 62 TCR-sequenced participants, respectively.

The CDR3 regions of human TCRbeta chains were subjected to immunosequencing. In the original analysis: TCRs in the repertoires were matched against a reference library of SARS-CoV-2-specific TCRs that had been generated with the MIRA antigen-specificity platform. Breadth meant the fraction of unique TCRs that were SARS-CoV-2-associated, whereas depth meant the fraction of total T cells that were SARS-CoV-2-associated. Using the MIRA data, each spike-specific TCR was assigned both to the spike region to which the TCR was reactive and to a CD4 or CD8 class. Log10-transformed breadth and depth values were compared by one-way ANOVA with Sidak's multiple comparisons tests. TCRdb carries this immuneACCESS record with in-frame sequences only. Its versions omit some clonotypes, under half of them owing to an unresolved V gene in the studies checked, with the rest unexplained. The DNA was the basis for D and trimming; V, J and clone size are from that table. This sample is represented by 40,000 to 45,000 clones; 80% of them were singletons. The ten top clones hold roughly a fifth of the sample.

V sheds 4 bases and J sheds 1 base, leaving 9 bases between their ends. Sequences SGHTS (CDR1) and YDEGEE (CDR2) are obtained from the germline V gene. Spanning cysteine to phenylalanine, the CDR3 consists of 14 amino acids. The sequence is cut down to CDR3 DNA, 42 bases in frame from base 1. The intended sense of this specimen's time point label: about 28 days (+/-7) after the second vaccine dose. What this sample's treatment or condition label stands for: meningococcal conjugate vaccine given as trial control. Vaccinee samples came from UK trials COV001 and COV002, including a single-blind randomized controlled phase 2/3 trial of AZD1222 (ChAdOx1 nCoV-19) in healthy adults. For TCRbeta chain sequencing, PBMC samples were collected from trial participants at day 0 and at day 28 after the second dose. Details on this clone: Its target antigen remains unknown. Base qualities are not recorded, but no much larger clone differs from it by a single base.

Beyond this particular receptor, the publication reports: No day 14 peak-response samples were available, so repertoires were characterized only after the peak T cell response. A significant rise in spike-specific TCR breadth and depth was observed after two AZD1222 doses relative to day 0 and relative to MenACWY recipients. Participants were mostly white British, with more females than males. The authors suggested clonal diversity may have been underestimated. Reportedly, close to half of the unique spike-specific TCRs recognized epitopes lying outside the regions that are mutated in the B.1.351 and B.1.1.7 variants. The 56-69-year group was small, and its depth increase did not reach significance, likely because of low power. Vaccine-associated CD4 TCRs spanned the whole spike protein, with dominant responses in regions 160-218 and 743-854. Conclusions about previously exposed vaccinees are limited because only six or seven AZD1222 recipients were SARS-CoV-2 seropositive at baseline.

The sequence was collected from an adult who received the MenACWY meningococcal vaccine as a control. In this chain, TRBV5-8 is recombined with TRBJ1-5; the D gene cannot be named for sure. Sequencing used peripheral blood, obtained 28 days after the second dose of the MenACWY control vaccine. The CDR3 amino acid sequence is: CASSQDGSNQPQHF. The bases read TGTGCCAGCAGCCAGGACGGGAGCAATCAGCCCCAGCATTTT.